This T cell receptor beta chain originates from a study of CD4 and CD8 cells across lung adenocarcinoma regions. TCRdb analysed the PCR reads with MiXCR anew, one entry per CDR3 protein. This sample has over 15,000 distinct CDR3 sequences; around 50% occur once, and the top ten carry roughly 34%. The CDR3 runs to 13 residues. CDR1 SGHTA and CDR2 FQGNSA come from the germline V gene. Samples came from patients with localized non-small cell lung adenocarcinoma. The material sequenced was CD8+ T cells from the margin of a lung tumor. This sequence was found in a male donor with lung adenocarcinoma. The CD4 and CD8 labels of this study may be unreliable. This chain joins TRBV7-2 and TRBJ2-5; D possibly corresponds to TRBD2 (6 bases). TRBJ2-7 explains the end of the DNA better; the J call may be wrong. CDR3: CASSPGTGDEQYF. The CDR3 DNA reads TGTGCCAGCAGCCCCGGAACGGGGGACGAGCAGTACTTC.